These T cell receptor beta chains were read from a single sample in a study of identical twins. MiXCR was run by TCRdb on the 5' RACE reads, yielding one entry per CDR3 protein. The table includes 450,000 to 500,000 distinct CDR3 sequences, around an eighth detected once. The data were also submitted as part of a second study, on yellow fever vaccine responses in identical twins.

The specimen was CD4+ T cells sorted from blood. Receptors were obtained from a young woman in good health. CDR3s include the opening cysteine and the closing phenylalanine or tryptophan. The D gene is left open where the match is weak. The size of a clone is reported for some rows only, either as once, few or many, or as a class for expanded clones.

J: TRBJ2-5; length: 13; size: -; V: TRBV12-3/TRBV12-4; D: -; DNA: TGTGCCAGCAGGTCTTTGGGGAAAGAGACCCAGTACTTC; CDR3: CASRSLGKETQYF
J: TRBJ2-5; length: 14; size: -; V: TRBV2; D: TRBD1; DNA: TGTGCCAGCAGTGTGGGGACAGTTCGAGAGACCCAGTACTTC; CDR3: CASSVGTVRETQYF
J: TRBJ1-1; length: 18; size: few; V: TRBV4-2; D: TRBD1; DNA: TGTGCCAGCAGCCCACGTATGACAGGGGGCGCGGGTGGCACTGAAGCTTTCTTT; CDR3: CASSPRMTGGAGGTEAFF
J: TRBJ2-3; length: 12; size: many; V: TRBV5-1; D: -; DNA: TGCGCCAGCAGTTTATACAGCGATACGCAGTATTTT; CDR3: CASSLYSDTQYF
J: TRBJ2-2; length: 15; size: -; V: TRBV9; D: -; DNA: TGTGCCAGCAGCGTAGCTAACAGAAATACCGGGGAGCTGTTTTTT; CDR3: CASSVANRNTGELFF
J: TRBJ1-6; length: 14; size: -; V: TRBV7-6; D: TRBD1; DNA: TGTGCCAGCAGCTTGCGGACAGGGGAATCCCCCCTCCACTTT; CDR3: CASSLRTGESPLHF
J: TRBJ2-1; length: 15; size: -; V: TRBV5-6; D: -; DNA: TGTGCCAGCAGCCCCGGGACGAAATCCTACAATGAGCAGTTCTTC; CDR3: CASSPGTKSYNEQFF
J: TRBJ2-1; length: 17; size: -; V: TRBV20-1; D: -; DNA: TGCTGTTTCAGGGGTGGGGCGGGCTCAAGCTCCTACAATGAGCAGTTCTTC; CDR3: CCFRGGAGSSSYNEQFF
J: TRBJ2-6; length: 12; size: -; V: TRBV11-2; D: -; DNA: -; CDR3: CASSPIFGTGAF
J: TRBJ2-7; length: 16; size: few; V: TRBV6-2/TRBV6-3; D: TRBD2; DNA: TGTGCCAGCAGTTACCCTAGCGGGAATCAGTTCTACGAGCAGTACTTC; CDR3: CASSYPSGNQFYEQYF
J: TRBJ2-7; length: 14; size: few; V: TRBV12-3/TRBV12-4; D: -; DNA: TGTGCCAGCACCTCTTCTAGGGGCTCCTACGAGCAGTACTTC; CDR3: CASTSSRGSYEQYF
J: TRBJ1-6; length: 13; size: -; V: TRBV4-3; D: -; DNA: TGCGCCAGCAGCCAAGATGCAGGGTCACCCCTCCACTTT; CDR3: CASSQDAGSPLHF
J: TRBJ2-5; length: 15; size: -; V: TRBV4-1; D: -; DNA: TGCGCCAGCAGCCAAGGAGAATGGCGGAAAGAGACCCAGTACTTC; CDR3: CASSQGEWRKETQYF
J: TRBJ2-1; length: 18; size: few; V: TRBV11-2; D: TRBD1; DNA: TGTGCCAGCAGCTTAGTAAAAGGGGGCTTTAGCGCCTACAATGAGCAGTTCTTC; CDR3: CASSLVKGGFSAYNEQFF
J: TRBJ2-7; length: 14; size: few; V: TRBV29-1; D: TRBD1; DNA: TGCAGCGTCGGGCGGGACAGGGCTACCTACGAGCAGTACTTC; CDR3: CSVGRDRATYEQYF
J: TRBJ2-5; length: 15; size: few; V: TRBV3-1; D: -; DNA: TGTGCCAGCAGCCAAGCGCCGAGAACTGAAGAGACCCAGTACTTC; CDR3: CASSQAPRTEETQYF
J: TRBJ2-5; length: 13; size: -; V: TRBV7-2; D: -; DNA: TGTGCCAGCAGCTGGGGGGTACTAGAGACCCAGTACTTC; CDR3: CASSWGVLETQYF
J: TRBJ2-5; length: 12; size: -; V: TRBV28; D: TRBD2; DNA: TGTGCCAGCGGGACTAGCTTGCAGACCCAGTACTTC; CDR3: CASGTSLQTQYF
J: TRBJ2-2; length: 15; size: few; V: TRBV2; D: TRBD1; DNA: TGTGCCAGCAAAGGGACAGGGGGCGACACCGGGGAGCTGTTTTTT; CDR3: CASKGTGGDTGELFF
J: TRBJ2-2; length: 15; size: few; V: TRBV21-1; D: -; DNA: TGTGCCAGCAGCAATGGCCAGGGGGGGGTCGGGGAGCTGTTTTTT; CDR3: CASSNGQGGVGELFF